This T cell receptor (beta chain) was recovered during a study of tumor-infiltrating lymphocytes in primary liver carcinoma (dated by TCRdb to 2015 to 2018). Regarding the complete study: The five patients, three men and two women aged 30 to 69 years, had hepatocellular carcinoma (four) or combined HCC and intrahepatic cholangiocarcinoma (one). Tumors of the five patients were stage T1-T3 N0M0 with maximum diameters of 4.2 to 10 cm. Agilent mRNA microarray profiling was performed on the approximately 25 tumor region samples to relate TCRbeta repertoire diversity to the local molecular phenotype. A total of some 35 specimens from 5 patients went through TCRbeta repertoire sequencing, namely 25 tumor regions, 5 adjacent noncancerous liver tissues and 5 peripheral blood samples. Roughly 3.65 to 7.13 million productive TCRbeta reads were obtained per sample, and no significant difference in read depth was found between tissue types. Technical replicate repertoires showed high reproducibility, with mean shared-clone rates near 0.89 and correlation coefficients above 0.95. For each liver tumor, the study sampled five regions along with adjacent normal tissue and blood, and applied TCRbeta repertoire sequencing, expression microarrays and whole-exome sequencing. Summary of the overall study and its limitations: Only about 7.5-24% of top clones were found in all five regions of a tumor, suggesting spatial heterogeneity of tumor-infiltrating T cells. The top 250 clones accounted for a significantly greater share of the repertoire in tumors than in blood (p = 0.039). Only the TCR beta chain was sequenced, so true repertoire diversity is likely underestimated because unpaired alpha chains were not captured. Because the samples were bulk and unsorted, CD4+ and CD8+ T cell repertoires could not be compared. Only five or six patients were included in the study, and the authors note that the findings should be validated in a larger study. Repertoire overlap was found to be higher between tumor regions (mean approximately 35%) than between tumor-adjacent (approximately 17%) or tumor-blood (roughly 15%) pairs, consistent with antigen-driven expansion.

This clonotype was picked up one time. Its specific antigen is unknown. The junction departs from the called germline gene at one end, perhaps through a read error. Without any cell sorting, total RNA and DNA were extracted together from around 18-30 mg of bulk tissue using the AllPrep DNA/RNA mini kit. Surgical resection was performed in China between November 2015 and early 2016 on five or six patients with histopathologically diagnosed primary liver carcinoma. Chronic HBV infection was present in the patients, and the patients were treatment-naive at sampling. Five spatially separated regions were sampled per tumor: superior, inferior, left-lateral and right-lateral poles, plus the tumor centre. Histological examination found more than 90% viable tumor cells in every tumor sample. Each fresh piece of tumor and adjacent tissue was cut in two, with one half stored in RNAlater at -80 degrees C and the other half sent for histology.

Spanning cysteine to phenylalanine, the CDR3 consists of 14 amino acids. The sequence is cut down to CDR3 DNA, 42 bases in frame from base 1. CDR1 is given as SGHAT and CDR2 as FQNNGV, both from the germline V gene. A constant-region primer and ProtoScript II reverse transcriptase were used to reverse-transcribe TCRbeta-specific cDNA from around 530 ng total RNA. The TCRbeta libraries were prepared through three rounds of nested multiplex PCR following a slightly modified ARM-PCR procedure. Each of the first two PCR rounds ran for approximately 10 cycles using multiplex TRBV1-TRBV30 forward primers together with a Cbeta reverse primer. A final 25-cycle PCR with Deep VentR polymerase added sample barcodes and Illumina adapters. Amplicons of 200-500 bp were gel-purified with a QIAquick gel extraction kit before sequencing. An Illumina HiSeq 2500 was used to sequence the TCRbeta amplicons, generating 250-bp paired-end reads. The paper's processing steps were these. To recover full CDR3 sequences, reads were quality-trimmed using Trimmomatic v0.33 and paired reads were then merged using FLASH v1.2.11. MiGEC v1.2.1b assigned V, D and J germline segments to the rearranged TCRbeta sequences. Clonotype statistics, along with Shannon-Wiener diversity indices, were calculated using VDJtools v1.0.0. To reduce sampling bias, subsequent analyses other than the diversity analysis used only the 250 most abundant clonotypes in each sample. TCRdb reprocessed the public reads (quality trimming at Q25 with fastp, clone calling with MiXCR) and kept in-frame beta chains. Every CDR3 protein is listed once, alongside the most common genes and DNA of its rows. For this entry, the V and J calls and clone size follow TCRdb and not the study's own pipeline. In all, the sample holds fewer than 110,000 distinct CDR3 sequences, and around 71% of those were seen once. Roughly 12% of the sample comes from the top ten.

This sequence uses TRBV11-2 and TRBJ2-3; tentative D gene TRBD1, with 5 bases matching. The sequence was collected from a woman aged 55-70 years with primary liver carcinoma and hepatitis B virus infection. Sequenced sample: liver tumor tissue from sampling region 2. Per the publication, the cell subset or site label means: tumor region T2, inferior pole. The DNA reads TGTGGCAGCAGCATGGGGCTTCCCACAGACACGCGGTATTTT. It encodes CGSSMGLPTDTRYF.